This is a list of T cell receptor beta chains from one sample in a study of OX40 agonist ivuxolimab in advanced cancers. Measured with immunoSEQ multiplex PCR; TCRdb has only the in-frame clones, and not every one. Of about 61,000 clones in the sample, approximately 86% are singletons; the top ten hold less than 0.6%. The source material was CD4+ or CD8+ T cells sorted from blood, sampled in a trial of the OX40 agonist ivuxolimab. The receptors stem from an adult with an advanced solid tumor such as melanoma, head and neck, liver or kidney cancer. Both conserved end residues are part of each CDR3. D genes are given only for firm matches. Some rows mark clone size as missing; the rest say once, few, many or name a class of expanded clone.

j_gene | d_gene | v_gene | abundance | CDR3nt | CDR3aa
TRBJ2-3 | - | TRBV6-5 | - | TGTGCCAGCACCAATTCGGTCGGGGGCACAGATACGCAGTATTTT | CASTNSVGGTDTQYF
TRBJ1-2 | - | TRBV19 | - | TGTGCCAGTAGACCACCAGGGCATTATGGCTACACCTTC | CASRPPGHYGYTF
TRBJ2-7 | TRBD1 | TRBV6-5 | - | TGTGCCAGCAGTTACACGGGACAGGGGGCGGGGGAGCAGTACTTC | CASSYTGQGAGEQYF
TRBJ2-7 | TRBD2 | TRBV19 | - | TGTGCCAGTAGTAAGCGACTAGCGGGATCCTACGAGCAGTACTTC | CASSKRLAGSYEQYF
TRBJ1-1 | TRBD1 | TRBV7-2 | once | TGTGCCAGCAGCTCAGGACAGGGGTCACCTGAAGCTTTCTTT | CASSSGQGSPEAFF
TRBJ1-4 | - | TRBV5-1 | - | TGCGCCAGCAGCCCGCAACGTACGGCAACTAATGAAAAACTGTTTTTT | CASSPQRTATNEKLFF
TRBJ2-5 | TRBD2 | TRBV28 | - | TGTGCCAGCAGTTTAGGGCGAAGAAGCGGGAGCGGCGAGACCCAGTACTTC | CASSLGRRSGSGETQYF
TRBJ2-3 | - | TRBV7-8 | - | TGTGCCAGCAGCTTAGCTCGCGGGGGCCTTAGCACAGATACGCAGTATTTT | CASSLARGGLSTDTQYF
TRBJ2-3 | TRBD1 | TRBV4-1 | - | TGCGCCAGCAGCCTGGACAGGGGTACAGATACGCAGTATTTT | CASSLDRGTDTQYF
TRBJ2-1 | TRBD2 | TRBV9 | - | TGTGCCAGCAGCCCTCGGACTAGCGCTAATGAGCAGTTCTTC | CASSPRTSANEQFF
TRBJ2-3 | TRBD1 | TRBV28 | once | TGTGCCAGCAGTTTAGGGACAGGGAGCACAGATACGCAGTATTTT | CASSLGTGSTDTQYF
TRBJ1-2 | - | TRBV7-9 | - | TGTGCCAGCACCGTCGGGGGCCGAGACTATGGCTACACCTTC | CASTVGGRDYGYTF
TRBJ2-2 | - | TRBV5-4 | - | TGTGCCAGCAGCCAAACTAGGTCGGGGGAGCTGTTTTTT | CASSQTRSGELFF
TRBJ1-2 | - | TRBV5-4 | - | TGTGCCAGCAGCTTGGCAGGGCAGAGTGGCTACACCTTC | CASSLAGQSGYTF
TRBJ1-3 | - | TRBV7-9 | - | TGTGCCAGCAGCTTACAGGGGATTGGAAACACCATATATTTT | CASSLQGIGNTIYF
TRBJ2-7 | TRBD2 | TRBV23-1 | - | TGCGCCAGCAGTCGCTCAACACTAGCGGGGGATTACGAGCAGTACTTC | CASSRSTLAGDYEQYF
TRBJ1-2 | - | TRBV29-1 | - | TGCAGTGTCCTAGGGGCGGGCGGCTACACCTTC | CSVLGAGGYTF
TRBJ2-1 | TRBD2 | TRBV28 | - | TGTGCCAGCAGTTTAACCCCCCCCCTAAGCGGGGAGTACAATGAGCAGTTCTTC | CASSLTPPLSGEYNEQFF
TRBJ1-6 | - | TRBV7-3 | - | TGTGCCAGCAGTCGGCCCCTTGGGGGATATAATTCACCCCTCCACTTT | CASSRPLGGYNSPLHF
TRBJ2-7 | - | TRBV7-9 | few | TGTGCCAGCAGCTTCGGGAGCTTCCCATACGAGCAGTACTTC | CASSFGSFPYEQYF
TRBJ1-1 | - | TRBV10-3 | - | TGTGCCATCAGTGAGTCGCAGGGTTCGGACACTGAAGCTTTCTTT | CAISESQGSDTEAFF
TRBJ2-4 | - | TRBV28 | - | TGTGCCAGCACCGGAGGGGGGGGGCATGGAAACATTCAGTACTTC | CASTGGGGHGNIQYF